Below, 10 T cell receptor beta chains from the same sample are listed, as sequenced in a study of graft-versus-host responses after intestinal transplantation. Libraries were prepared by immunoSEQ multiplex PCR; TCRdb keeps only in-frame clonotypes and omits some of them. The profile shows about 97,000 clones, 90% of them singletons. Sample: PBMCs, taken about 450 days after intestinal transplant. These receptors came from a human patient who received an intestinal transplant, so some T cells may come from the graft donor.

CDR3 sequence reads: CASTIQQGHNEQFF. CDR3 nucleotides: TGTGCCAGCACGATTCAACAGGGACACAATGAGCAGTTCTTC. V and J are TRBV6-6 and TRBJ2-1; maybe TRBD1 (6 bases). The CDR3 runs 14 residues. Deletions cut 7 bases from V and 5 bases from J, with 15 bases between. Germline lookup yields CDR1 MNHNY and CDR2 SVGAGI (reference sequence).

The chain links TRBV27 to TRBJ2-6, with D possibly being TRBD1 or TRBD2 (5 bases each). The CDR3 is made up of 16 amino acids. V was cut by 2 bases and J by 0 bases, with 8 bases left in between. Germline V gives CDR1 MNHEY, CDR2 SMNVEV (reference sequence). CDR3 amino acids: CASSLEGTSGANVLTF. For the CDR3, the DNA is TGTGCCAGCAGTTTAGAGGGGACCTCTGGGGCCAACGTCCTGACTTTC.

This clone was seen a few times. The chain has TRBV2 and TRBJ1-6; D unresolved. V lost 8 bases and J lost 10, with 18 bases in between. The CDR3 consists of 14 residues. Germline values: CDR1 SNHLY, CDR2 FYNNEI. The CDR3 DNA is TGTGCCAGCGTCAACGGCGGTCTGGGGTCACCCCTCCACTTT. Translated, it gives CASVNGGLGSPLHF.

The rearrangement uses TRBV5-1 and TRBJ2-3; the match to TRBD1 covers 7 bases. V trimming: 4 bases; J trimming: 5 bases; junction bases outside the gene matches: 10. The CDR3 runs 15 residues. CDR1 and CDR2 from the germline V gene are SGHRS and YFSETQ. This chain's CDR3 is CASSQTLPGGDTQYF. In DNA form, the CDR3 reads TGCGCCAGCAGCCAGACCCTCCCAGGGGGAGATACGCAGTATTTT.

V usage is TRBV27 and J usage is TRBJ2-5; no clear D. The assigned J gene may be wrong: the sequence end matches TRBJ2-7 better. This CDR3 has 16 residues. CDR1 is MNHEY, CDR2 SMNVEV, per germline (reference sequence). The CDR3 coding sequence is TGTGCCAGCAGTCCGTCATGGTCCTATTATTCCTACGAGCAGTACTTC. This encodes CASSPSWSYYSYEQYF.

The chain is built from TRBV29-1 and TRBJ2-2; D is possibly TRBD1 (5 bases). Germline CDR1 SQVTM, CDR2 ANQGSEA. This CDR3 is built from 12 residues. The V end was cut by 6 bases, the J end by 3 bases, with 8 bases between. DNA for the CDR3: TGCAGCGTCGACAGATACACCGGGGAGCTGTTTTTT. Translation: CSVDRYTGELFF.

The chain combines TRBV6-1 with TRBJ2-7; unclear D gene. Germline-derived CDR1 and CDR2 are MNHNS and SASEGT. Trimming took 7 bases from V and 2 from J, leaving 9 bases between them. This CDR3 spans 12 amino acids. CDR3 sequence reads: CASTQLPYEQYF. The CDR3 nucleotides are TGTGCCAGCACCCAACTACCCTACGAGCAGTACTTC.

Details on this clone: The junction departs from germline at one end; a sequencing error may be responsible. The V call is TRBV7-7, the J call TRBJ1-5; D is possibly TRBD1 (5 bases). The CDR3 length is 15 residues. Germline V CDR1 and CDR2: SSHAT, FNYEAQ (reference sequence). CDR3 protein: CASSPGGDWDQPQHF. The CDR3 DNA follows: TGTGCTAGCAGTCCGGGGGGGGATTGGGATCAGCCCCAGCATTTT.

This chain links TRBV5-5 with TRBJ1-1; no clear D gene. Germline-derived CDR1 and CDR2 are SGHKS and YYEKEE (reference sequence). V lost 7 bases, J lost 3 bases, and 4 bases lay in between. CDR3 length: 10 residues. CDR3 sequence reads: CASGDTEAFF. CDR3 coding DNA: TGTGCCAGCGGGGACACTGAAGCTTTCTTT. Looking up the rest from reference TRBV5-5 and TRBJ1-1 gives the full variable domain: DAGVTQSPTHLIKTRGQQVTLRCSPISGHKSVSWYQQVLGQGPQFIFQYYEKEERGRGNFPDRFSARQFPNYSSELNVNALLLGDSALYLCASGDTEAFFGQGTRLTVV.

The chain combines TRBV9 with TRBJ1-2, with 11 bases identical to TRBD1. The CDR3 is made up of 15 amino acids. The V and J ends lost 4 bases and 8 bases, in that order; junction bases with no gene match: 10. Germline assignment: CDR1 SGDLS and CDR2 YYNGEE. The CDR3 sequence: CASSLNAGTGGGYTF. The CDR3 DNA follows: TGTGCCAGCAGCTTAAACGCCGGGACAGGGGGAGGCTACACCTTC.